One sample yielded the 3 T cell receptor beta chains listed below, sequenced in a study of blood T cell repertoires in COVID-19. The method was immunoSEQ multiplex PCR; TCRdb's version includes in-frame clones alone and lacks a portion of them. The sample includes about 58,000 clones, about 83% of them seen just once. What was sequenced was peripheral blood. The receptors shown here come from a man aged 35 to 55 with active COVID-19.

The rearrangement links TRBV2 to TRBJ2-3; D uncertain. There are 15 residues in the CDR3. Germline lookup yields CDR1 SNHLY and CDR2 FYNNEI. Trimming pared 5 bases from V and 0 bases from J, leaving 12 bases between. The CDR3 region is CASSPLSRSTDTQYF. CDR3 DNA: TGTGCCAGCAGTCCCCTTAGCCGAAGCACAGATACGCAGTATTTT.

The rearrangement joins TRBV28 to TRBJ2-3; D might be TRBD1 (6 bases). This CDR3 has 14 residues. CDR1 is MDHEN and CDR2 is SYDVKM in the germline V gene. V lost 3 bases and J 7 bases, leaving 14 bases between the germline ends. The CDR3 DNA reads TGTGCCAGCAGTTTGTCCACGGGACACCATACGCAGTATTTT. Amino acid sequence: CASSLSTGHHTQYF. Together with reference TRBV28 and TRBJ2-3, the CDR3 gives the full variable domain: DVKVTQSSRYLVKRTGEKVFLECVQDMDHENMFWYRQDPGLGLRLIYFSYDVKMKEKGDIPEGYSVSREKKERFSLILESASTNQTSMYLCASSLSTGHHTQYFGPGTRLTVL.

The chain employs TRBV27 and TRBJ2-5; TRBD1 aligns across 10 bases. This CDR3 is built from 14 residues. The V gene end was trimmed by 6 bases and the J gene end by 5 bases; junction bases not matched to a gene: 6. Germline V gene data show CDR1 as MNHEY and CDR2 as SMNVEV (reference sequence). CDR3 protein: CASRPPGQGETQYF. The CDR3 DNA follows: TGTGCCAGCAGGCCGCCGGGACAGGGGGAGACCCAGTACTTC.